Each of the 26 T cell receptor beta chains below was sequenced from the same sample in a study of cytomegalovirus exposure and HLA in healthy donors. PCR primers comprised 60 Vbeta and 13 Jbeta primers. This table comes from immunoSEQ multiplex PCR, and its TCRdb copy is limited to in-frame clones, with some not included. In the table there are 90,000 or so clones, approximately 71% of which are singletons. The sample was PBMCs. These receptors were collected from a woman aged 18-29 years in good health and CMV-seropositive.

The genes are TRBV29-1 and TRBJ2-1, with D possibly TRBD2 on 5 matching bases. The CDR3 totals 11 residues. The V gene's germline CDR1 is SQVTM and CDR2 ANQGSEA. Trimming removed 7 bases from V and 6 bases from J, with 10 bases in between. CDR3 sequence (DNA): TGCAGCGCCGGGGATTTCAATGAGCAGTTCTTC. Its protein is CSAGDFNEQFF.

This rearrangement joins TRBV28 to TRBJ2-2; 10 positions match TRBD2. The germline gives CDR1 MDHEN, CDR2 SYDVKM. J lost 7 bases, V lost 2 bases, and 1 base had no gene match. This CDR3 has 14 amino acids. For the CDR3, the DNA is TGTGCCAGCAGTTTAGCTAGCGGGGGCGGGGAGCTGTTTTTT. Protein: CASSLASGGGELFF.

This clone is a singleton in its sample. The V gene is TRBV19, the J gene TRBJ1-2; 7 bases match TRBD1. The CDR3 consists of 13 residues. Germline V gives CDR1 LNHDA, CDR2 SQIVND (reference sequence). The CDR3 is CAVNQQGTYGYTF. The DNA of the CDR3 is TGTGCGGTAAACCAACAGGGGACCTATGGCTACACCTTC.

This clone has a single count. The CDR3 DNA is TGTGCCAGCAGCTTAGGTAGGAGAGAGACCCAGTACTTC. It is translated as CASSLGRRETQYF. The chain recombines TRBV11-2 with TRBJ2-5; no clear D gene. The CDR3 extends over 13 amino acids. V was pared by 1 base and J by 4 bases, with 7 bases between. Germline lookup yields CDR1 SGHAT and CDR2 FQNNGV. Full variable domain (rest looked up from reference TRBV11-2 and TRBJ2-5): EAGVAQSPRYKIIEKRQSVAFWCNPISGHATLYWYQQILGQGPKLLIQFQNNGVVDDSQLPKDRFSAERLKGVDSTLKIQPAKLEDSAVYLCASSLGRRETQYFGPGTRLLVL.

The DNA for the CDR3 is TGTGCCAGTAGTATATGGGCGCAGGGCAATGAGCAGTTCTTC. Its protein product is CASSIWAQGNEQFF. The genes are TRBV19 and TRBJ2-1, with D possibly being TRBD1 (5 bases). The germline V gene has CDR1 LNHDA and CDR2 SQIVND (reference sequence). CDR3 length: 14 amino acids. The V end was cut by 2 bases, the J end by 6 bases, with 11 bases between.

The chain combines TRBV30 with TRBJ2-2; 7 bases match TRBD1. V shed 4 bases and J 4 bases; nucleotides not matched to a gene: 6. Germline-derived CDR1 and CDR2 are GTSNPN and SVGIG (reference sequence). The CDR3 totals 14 residues. The CDR3 region is CAWNRGLSTGELFF. For the CDR3, the DNA is TGTGCCTGGAACAGGGGTCTCTCCACCGGGGAGCTGTTTTTT.

The chain links TRBV9 to TRBJ2-3, with 9 bases identical to TRBD2. There are 16 residues in the CDR3. Germline CDR1 SGDLS, CDR2 YYNGEE. V lost 0 bases and J lost 2; bases outside the gene matches: 4. In DNA form, the CDR3 reads TGTGCCAGCAGCGTAGAAGCGGGGGGCATCACAGATACGCAGTATTTT. Amino acids: CASSVEAGGITDTQYF.

The V and J genes are TRBV27 and TRBJ2-2; D not certain. CDR1 is MNHEY, CDR2 SMNVEV, per germline (reference sequence). The CDR3 has 14 amino acids. V was cut by 0 bases and J by 8 bases, with 10 bases left in between. CDR3: CASSLSLGGGELFF. The CDR3 region has the DNA TGTGCCAGCAGTTTATCGCTAGGTGGAGGGGAGCTGTTTTTT.

The chain's CDR3 is CASSVGQGVDTQYF. The DNA for the CDR3 is TGTGCCAGCAGCGTCGGACAGGGCGTAGATACGCAGTATTTT. This rearrangement joins TRBV9 to TRBJ2-3; 8 bases fit TRBD1. Germline V gene lookup returns CDR1 SGDLS and CDR2 YYNGEE. Trimming cost V 2 bases and J 5 bases; bases outside gene matches: 4. The CDR3 is made up of 14 amino acids. Using reference TRBV9 and TRBJ2-3 for the parts outside the CDR3, the full variable domain is DSGVTQTPKHLITATGQRVTLRCSPRSGDLSVYWYQQSLDQGLQFLIQYYNGEERAKGNILERFSAQQFPDLHSELNLSSLELGDSALYFCASSVGQGVDTQYFGPGTRLTVL.

The J gene is TRBJ2-1, the V gene TRBV4-3; 9 bases are shared with TRBD1. The CDR3 runs to 17 residues. Germline V gene lookup returns CDR1 LGHNA and CDR2 YSLEER. The junction had 6 bases not matched to a gene; V was cut back by 3 bases and J by 0 bases. CDR3 bases: TGCGCCAGCAGCCACCGGACAGGGGAAAGCTCCTACAATGAGCAGTTCTTC. This gives the protein CASSHRTGESSYNEQFF.

V usage is TRBV7-2 and J usage is TRBJ1-2, with a weak D call TRBD1 (5 bases). The CDR3 has 17 amino acids. V lost 1 base and J lost 1, with 16 bases in between. Germline V CDR1 and CDR2: SGHTA, FQGNSA. The CDR3: CASSLGTGPNLNYGYTF. CDR3 in DNA: TGTGCCAGCAGCTTAGGTACAGGCCCTAACCTTAACTATGGCTACACCTTC.

The chain has TRBV30 and TRBJ2-1; D ambiguous. This CDR3 is built from 13 residues. Trimming removed 0 bases at V and 3 bases at J, with 6 bases between. Germline V lookup: CDR1 GTSNPN, CDR2 SVGIG (reference sequence). The CDR3 is CAWSVAYYNEQFF. The CDR3 DNA reads TGTGCCTGGAGTGTAGCCTACTACAATGAGCAGTTCTTC.

This clone was seen more than once but under ten times. The V call is TRBV4-1, the J call TRBJ2-7; perhaps TRBD1 as D (5 bases). The CDR3 is made up of 17 amino acids. Germline-derived CDR1 and CDR2 are MGHRA and YSYEKL. V was trimmed by 2 bases and J by 0 bases, leaving 17 bases between them. The CDR3 loop reads CASSQLFDSPSSYEQYF. In nucleotides, the CDR3 is TGCGCCAGCAGCCAACTGTTTGACAGTCCAAGCTCCTACGAGCAGTACTTC.

This clone was found once. The V and J genes are TRBV6-5 and TRBJ1-1; D is possibly TRBD1 (5 bases). V dropped 2 bases and J dropped 5 bases, with 12 bases sitting between them. Germline lookup yields CDR1 MNHEY and CDR2 SVGAGI. CDR3 length: 14 residues. The CDR3 DNA reads TGTGCCAGCAGTTACGGGAGGACAACGACTGAAGCTTTCTTT. Translation: CASSYGRTTTEAFF.

This clone was counted only a few times. V gene TRBV5-6 combines with J gene TRBJ2-2, with D possibly matching TRBD1 (6 bases). This CDR3 region has 16 residues. V lost 4 bases and J 6 bases, leaving 19 bases between the germline ends. Germline assignment: CDR1 SGHDT and CDR2 YYEEEE. CDR3 DNA: TGTGCCAGCAGCCAACCCGTCAGGGGAGTAGCCGGGGAGCTGTTTTTT. This sequence encodes CASSQPVRGVAGELFF.

CDR3 residues: CASSQASGGPGTGELFF. The CDR3 DNA reads as TGCGCCAGCAGCCAAGCTAGCGGAGGCCCCGGAACCGGGGAGCTGTTTTTT. The gene calls are TRBV4-1 and TRBJ2-2; TRBD2 agrees at 7 bases. The CDR3 consists of 17 residues. V lost 1 base to trimming and J lost 5 bases; unmatched junction nucleotides: 10. Germline values: CDR1 MGHRA, CDR2 YSYEKL.

This clone was recorded only once. The chain employs TRBV5-1 and TRBJ2-5; 13 bases align to TRBD2. CDR3 size: 16 residues. V shed 4 bases and J 5 bases; nucleotides not matched to a gene: 8. The V gene's germline CDR1 is SGHRS and CDR2 YFSETQ. CDR3 region: CASSTGLAGSGETQYF. CDR3 bases: TGCGCCAGCAGCACGGGACTAGCGGGAAGCGGTGAGACCCAGTACTTC.

The chain combines TRBV9 with TRBJ1-4, with D maybe TRBD1 (6 bases). Germline values: CDR1 SGDLS, CDR2 YYNGEE. Deletions cut 4 bases from V and 6 bases from J, with 16 bases between. CDR3 length equals 15 residues. The DNA for the CDR3 is TGTGCCAGCAGCAGATCATGGGACACGGATGAAAAACTGTTTTTT. Translation gives CASSRSWDTDEKLFF.

The V gene is TRBV7-2, the J gene TRBJ2-7, with 7 bases matching TRBD1. The length of the CDR3 is 15 residues. Germline CDR1 reads SGHTA; CDR2 reads FQGNSA. Trimming removed 3 bases from V and 6 bases from J; junction bases left unmatched: 11. CDR3 residues: CASSFSGTVQSEQYF. The CDR3 DNA follows: TGTGCCAGCAGCTTTTCCGGGACAGTCCAAAGCGAGCAGTACTTC.

This clone was seen once. CDR3 DNA sequence: TGTGCCAGCAGCGTCGGGACAGGACGACTAAACTATGGCTACACCTTC. This translates into CASSVGTGRLNYGYTF. The J gene is TRBJ1-2, the V gene TRBV5-6, with 8 bases identical to TRBD1. The CDR3 spans 16 residues. Germline CDR1 and CDR2: SGHDT and YYEEEE. V lost 4 bases to trimming and J lost 2 bases; unmatched junction nucleotides: 10.

This clone was detected a few times. This chain uses TRBV6-5 with TRBJ1-3, with TRBD1 matching over 8 bases. V shed 5 bases and J 0 bases; nucleotides not matched to a gene: 3. This CDR3 is 15 amino acids long. Per germline, CDR1 MNHEY and CDR2 SVGAGI. This CDR3 is CASSRDRISGNTIYF. The CDR3 DNA follows: TGTGCCAGCAGTCGGGACAGGATCTCTGGAAACACCATATATTTT.

Here the CDR3 reads CASSPTSGGAGNEQFF. CDR3 bases: TGTGCCAGCAGCCCAACTAGCGGGGGGGCCGGGAATGAGCAGTTCTTC. The chain carries TRBV4-2 and TRBJ2-1, with 13 bases identical to TRBD2. J gave up 7 bases and V 4 bases, and 7 bases lay outside the gene matches. Germline CDR1 is LGHNA and CDR2 is YNFKEQ. The CDR3 contains 16 residues.

This clone was observed a single time. V and J are TRBV19 and TRBJ2-3; TRBD1 might be the D (6 bases). Looked up from germline, CDR1 is LNHDA and CDR2 is SQIVND (reference sequence). This CDR3 is 15 amino acids long. V dropped 1 base and J dropped 2 bases, with 10 bases sitting between them. CDR3 sequence: CASSIAQGTTDTQYF. Written as DNA, the CDR3 is TGTGCCAGTAGTATAGCCCAGGGGACCACAGATACGCAGTATTTT.

The chain carries TRBV28 and TRBJ1-5; 7 bases agree with TRBD1. The CDR3 loop spans 14 amino acids. Trimming took 6 bases from V and 7 from J; bases not matched to a gene: 9. Germline lookup yields CDR1 MDHEN and CDR2 SYDVKM. CDR3 nucleotides: TGTGCCAGCAGGCCGACAGGGTTGGGGCAGCCCCAGCATTTT. It encodes CASRPTGLGQPQHF.

The V gene is TRBV6-5, the J gene TRBJ2-5; 9 bases align to TRBD2. Trimming at V came to 3 bases and at J to 4 bases, leaving 6 bases not matched to a gene. This CDR3 spans 15 amino acids. Per germline, CDR1 MNHEY and CDR2 SVGAGI. In nucleotides, the CDR3 is TGTGCCAGCAGTTATGGAATTAGCGGGAGAGAGACCCAGTACTTC. Its translation is CASSYGISGRETQYF.

This chain uses TRBV9 with TRBJ1-2, with a possible D match to TRBD1 (5 bases). Trimming shortened V by 3 bases and J by 4 bases, and 25 bases separated the two germline ends. The CDR3 is 18 amino acids. Germline V CDR1 and CDR2: SGDLS, YYNGEE. CDR3 DNA sequence: TGTGCCAGCAGCGAGAGGGTTCAAGCTGGGGGGGTGGCCTATGGCTACACCTTC. It codes for CASSERVQAGGVAYGYTF. The whole variable domain, filled in from reference TRBV9 and TRBJ1-2, reads DSGVTQTPKHLITATGQRVTLRCSPRSGDLSVYWYQQSLDQGLQFLIQYYNGEERAKGNILERFSAQQFPDLHSELNLSSLELGDSALYFCASSERVQAGGVAYGYTFGSGTRLTVV.